A selection of T cell receptor beta chains follows, all from one sample in a study of beta chain features in type 1 diabetes. The repertoire was sequenced with immunoSEQ multiplex PCR; TCRdb's copy has only in-frame clones and lacks some. The profile shows roughly 310,000 clones, approximately 11% of them singletons. Sequenced sample: naive CD4+ T cells from blood. All receptors come from a woman aged 25 to 39 in good health. The CDR3 runs from the conserved cysteine through the conserved F or W. The D gene is left open where the match is weak. Rows may omit the clone size; those that give it use once, few, many or a size class.

clone size: few; V gene: TRBV14; J gene: TRBJ1-2; CDR3 length: 14; D gene: .; CDR3 DNA: TGTGCCAGCAGCCCCTGGACAGCTAACTATGGCTACACCTTC; CDR3 protein: CASSPWTANYGYTF
clone size: few; V gene: TRBV5-1; J gene: TRBJ2-1; CDR3 length: 15; D gene: TRBD2; CDR3 DNA: TGCGCCAGCAGTTTAGCGGGAGGGAGGGCCCCTGAGCAGTTCTTC; CDR3 protein: CASSLAGGRAPEQFF
clone size: few; V gene: TRBV7-9; J gene: TRBJ2-3; CDR3 length: 15; D gene: .; CDR3 DNA: TGTGCCAGCATCCTACAACCAACCGGGTCAGATACGCAGTATTTT; CDR3 protein: CASILQPTGSDTQYF
clone size: .; V gene: TRBV29-1; J gene: TRBJ1-4; CDR3 length: 13; D gene: .; CDR3 DNA: TGCAGCGCTTGGGTGGGGCGCATTGAAAAACTGTTTTTT; CDR3 protein: CSAWVGRIEKLFF
clone size: few; V gene: TRBV21-1; J gene: TRBJ2-7; CDR3 length: 17; D gene: .; CDR3 DNA: TGTGCCAGCGCGAGAGGGACTAGCGGGAGATCCTCCTACGAGCAGTACTTC; CDR3 protein: CASARGTSGRSSYEQYF
clone size: few; V gene: TRBV28; J gene: TRBJ2-1; CDR3 length: 14; D gene: .; CDR3 DNA: TGTGCCAGCAGTCAGGGGGGCGGGTACAATGAGCAGTTCTTC; CDR3 protein: CASSQGGGYNEQFF
clone size: few; V gene: TRBV7-2; J gene: TRBJ1-2; CDR3 length: 15; D gene: .; CDR3 DNA: TGTGCCAGCAGCTTAGTTTCCGGACTCCAGGATGGCTACACCTTC; CDR3 protein: CASSLVSGLQDGYTF
clone size: few; V gene: TRBV29-1; J gene: TRBJ2-3; CDR3 length: 14; D gene: .; CDR3 DNA: TGCAGCGCGGCCCTCAGGGGAGGCACAGATACGCAGTATTTT; CDR3 protein: CSAALRGGTDTQYF
clone size: .; V gene: TRBV30; J gene: TRBJ1-1; CDR3 length: 13; D gene: .; CDR3 DNA: TGTGCCTGGACAAGACAGAGAAACACTGAAGCTTTCTTT; CDR3 protein: CAWTRQRNTEAFF
clone size: .; V gene: TRBV4-1; J gene: TRBJ1-1; CDR3 length: 14; D gene: .; CDR3 DNA: TGCGCCAGCAGCCAAGATAGGTTGACAGCAGAAGCTTTCTTT; CDR3 protein: CASSQDRLTAEAFF
clone size: few; V gene: TRBV5-1; J gene: TRBJ2-2; CDR3 length: 14; D gene: .; CDR3 DNA: TGCGCCAGCAGCTTGGAAGAGGTAGCCGGGGAGCTGTTTTTT; CDR3 protein: CASSLEEVAGELFF
clone size: few; V gene: TRBV4-1; J gene: TRBJ1-5; CDR3 length: 14; D gene: .; CDR3 DNA: TGCGCCAGCAGCCACCGACAACGCAATCAGCCCCAGCATTTT; CDR3 protein: CASSHRQRNQPQHF
clone size: few; V gene: TRBV7-9; J gene: TRBJ1-1; CDR3 length: 13; D gene: TRBD1; CDR3 DNA: TGTGCCAGCAGCCCAGGGACAGGGCCTGAAGCTTTCTTT; CDR3 protein: CASSPGTGPEAFF
clone size: .; V gene: TRBV11-1; J gene: TRBJ1-5; CDR3 length: 13; D gene: .; CDR3 DNA: TGTGCCAGCAGCTTAGAGAGTAATCAGCCCCAGCATTTT; CDR3 protein: CASSLESNQPQHF
clone size: .; V gene: TRBV19; J gene: TRBJ1-1; CDR3 length: 15; D gene: TRBD1; CDR3 DNA: TGTGCCAGCCAGACTCGGACAGGGGTATGGGCTGAAGCTTTCTTT; CDR3 protein: CASQTRTGVWAEAFF
clone size: .; V gene: TRBV28; J gene: TRBJ2-7; CDR3 length: 13; D gene: .; CDR3 DNA: TGTGCCAGCAGTCCCCCGGGTGCCTACGAGCAGTACTTC; CDR3 protein: CASSPPGAYEQYF